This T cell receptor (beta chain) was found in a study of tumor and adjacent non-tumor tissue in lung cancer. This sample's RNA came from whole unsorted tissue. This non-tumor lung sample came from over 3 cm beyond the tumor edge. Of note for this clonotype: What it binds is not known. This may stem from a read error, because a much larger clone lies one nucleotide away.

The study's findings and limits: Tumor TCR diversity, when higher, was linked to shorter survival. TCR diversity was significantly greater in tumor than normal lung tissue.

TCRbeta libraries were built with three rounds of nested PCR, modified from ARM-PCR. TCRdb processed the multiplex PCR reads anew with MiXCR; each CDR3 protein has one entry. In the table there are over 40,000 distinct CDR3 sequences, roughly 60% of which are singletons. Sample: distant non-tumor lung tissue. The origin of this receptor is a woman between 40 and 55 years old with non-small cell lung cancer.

The CDR3 spells CASSQGMAGVHNTGELFF. In nucleotides, the CDR3 is TGCGCCAGCAGCCAAGGAATGGCGGGCGTACACAACACCGGGGAGCTGTTTTTT. The chain is built from TRBV4-1 and TRBJ2-2, with D maybe TRBD2 (5 bases). Germline CDR1 and CDR2: MGHRA and YSYEKL. The CDR3 loop spans 18 amino acids. The V end lost 1 base, the J end lost 2 bases, and 17 bases lay between the germline ends.